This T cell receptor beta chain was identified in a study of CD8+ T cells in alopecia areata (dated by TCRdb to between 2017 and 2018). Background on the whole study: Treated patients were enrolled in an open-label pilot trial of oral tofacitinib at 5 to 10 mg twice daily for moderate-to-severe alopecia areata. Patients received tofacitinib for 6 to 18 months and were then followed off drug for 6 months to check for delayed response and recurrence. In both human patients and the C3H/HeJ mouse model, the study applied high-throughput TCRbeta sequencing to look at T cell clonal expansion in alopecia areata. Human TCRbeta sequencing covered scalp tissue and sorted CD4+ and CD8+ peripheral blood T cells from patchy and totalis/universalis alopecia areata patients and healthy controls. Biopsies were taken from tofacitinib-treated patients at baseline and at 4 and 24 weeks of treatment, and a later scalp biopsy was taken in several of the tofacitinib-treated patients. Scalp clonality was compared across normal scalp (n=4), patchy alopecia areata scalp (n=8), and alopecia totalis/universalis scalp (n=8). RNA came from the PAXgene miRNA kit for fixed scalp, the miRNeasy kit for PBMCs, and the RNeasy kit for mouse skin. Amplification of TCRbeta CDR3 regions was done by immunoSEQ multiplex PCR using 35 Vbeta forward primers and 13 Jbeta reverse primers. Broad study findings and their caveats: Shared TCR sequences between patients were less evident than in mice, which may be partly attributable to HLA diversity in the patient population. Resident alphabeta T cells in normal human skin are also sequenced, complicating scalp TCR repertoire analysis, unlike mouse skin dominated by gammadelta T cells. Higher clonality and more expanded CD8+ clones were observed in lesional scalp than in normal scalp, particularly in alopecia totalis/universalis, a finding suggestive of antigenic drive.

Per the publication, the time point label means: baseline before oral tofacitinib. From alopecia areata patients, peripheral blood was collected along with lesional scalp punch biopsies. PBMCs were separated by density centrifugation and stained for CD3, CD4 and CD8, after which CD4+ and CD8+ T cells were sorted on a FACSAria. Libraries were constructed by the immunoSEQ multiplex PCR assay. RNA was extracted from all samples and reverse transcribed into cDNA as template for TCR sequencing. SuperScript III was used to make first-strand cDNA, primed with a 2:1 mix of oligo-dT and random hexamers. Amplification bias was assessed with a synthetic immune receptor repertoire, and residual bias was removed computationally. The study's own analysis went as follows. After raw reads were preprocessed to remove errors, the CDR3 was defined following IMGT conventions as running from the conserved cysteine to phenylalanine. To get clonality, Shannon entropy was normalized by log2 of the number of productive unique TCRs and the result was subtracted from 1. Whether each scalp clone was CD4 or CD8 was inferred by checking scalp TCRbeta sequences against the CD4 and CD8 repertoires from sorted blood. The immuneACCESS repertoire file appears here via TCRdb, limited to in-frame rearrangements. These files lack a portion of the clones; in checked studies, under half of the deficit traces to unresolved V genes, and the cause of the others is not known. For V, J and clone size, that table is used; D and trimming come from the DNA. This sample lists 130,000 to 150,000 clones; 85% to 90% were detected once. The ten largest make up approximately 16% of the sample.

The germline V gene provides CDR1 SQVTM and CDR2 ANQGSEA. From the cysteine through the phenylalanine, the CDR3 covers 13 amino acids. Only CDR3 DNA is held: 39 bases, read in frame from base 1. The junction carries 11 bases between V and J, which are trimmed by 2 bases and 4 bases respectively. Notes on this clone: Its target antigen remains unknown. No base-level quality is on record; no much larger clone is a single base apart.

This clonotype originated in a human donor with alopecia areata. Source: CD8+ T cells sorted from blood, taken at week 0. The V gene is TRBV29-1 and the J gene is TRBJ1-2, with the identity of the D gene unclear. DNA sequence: TGCAGCGTTGAATCGTCAACTTCCTATGGCTACACCTTC. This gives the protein CSVESSTSYGYTF.